Listed below are T cell receptor beta chains from one sample, sequenced in a study of blood T cell repertoires in COVID-19. Assay: immunoSEQ multiplex PCR; the TCRdb copy retains only in-frame clones and omits some. The data show around 30,000 clones, with roughly 80% seen just once and roughly 7.5% held by the top ten. The sequencing input was peripheral blood. The receptors were gathered from a woman between 65 and 79 years old with active or convalescent COVID-19. CDR3s include the opening cysteine and the closing phenylalanine or tryptophan. The D gene is left open where the match is weak. Size is omitted from some rows. Given values are once, few, many or a class for expanded clones.

>TRBV4-3|TRBJ2-3|15|.|.
TGCGCCAGCAAGCAACAGGGCGCTAGCACAGATACGCAGTATTTT
CASKQQGASTDTQYF
>TRBV5-4|TRBJ2-1|15|TRBD2|once
TGTGCCAGCAGCCATAGCGGGGGGGTATACAATGAGCAGTTCTTC
CASSHSGGVYNEQFF
>TRBV18|TRBJ1-4|15|.|.
TGTGCCAGCTCCCCCTCAGGGGCCCCTAATGAAAAACTGTTTTTT
CASSPSGAPNEKLFF
>TRBV2|TRBJ1-6|16|.|once
TGTGCCAGCAGTGAAGTGGTGTGGGTGTCGGGGTCACCCCTCCACTTT
CASSEVVWVSGSPLHF
>TRBV27|TRBJ2-3|14|TRBD2|.
TGTGCCAGCAGTTTAGGGCGGGGGTTGGATACGCAGTATTTT
CASSLGRGLDTQYF
>TRBV4-3|TRBJ2-2|20|TRBD2|.
TGCGCCAGCAGCCATGCTTTACTAGCGGGGGGGCTCGGAAACACCGGGGAGCTGTTTTTT
CASSHALLAGGLGNTGELFF
>TRBV7-7|TRBJ2-5|15|.|.
TGTGCCAGCAGCTCAACGACAGCACCACAAGAGACCCAGTACTTC
CASSSTTAPQETQYF
>TRBV5-4|TRBJ2-3|17|TRBD1|once
TGTGCCAGCAGCTTGGTGTCCGGACAGGGTCGTTTTCATACGCAGTATTTT
CASSLVSGQGRFHTQYF
>TRBV19|TRBJ2-2|14|.|.
TGTGCCAGTAGTATAGGTTCCCTTACCGGGGAGCTGTTTTTT
CASSIGSLTGELFF
>TRBV18|TRBJ1-2|16|TRBD1|.
TGTGCCAGCTCACCAACAACAGGGGGCCAATTTCGAGGCTACACCTTC
CASSPTTGGQFRGYTF
>TRBV30|TRBJ1-2|16|TRBD1|.
TGTGCCTGGAGTGGAAAGGGGACAGGGGGTCGGGATGGCTACACCTTC
CAWSGKGTGGRDGYTF
>TRBV5-1|TRBJ2-1|15|TRBD1|once
TGCGCCAGCAGCTTGCTCAGGGGGTCCTACAATGAGCAGTTCTTC
CASSLLRGSYNEQFF
>TRBV5-5|TRBJ1-1|16|.|.
TGTGCCAGCAGCTTCCTAATGACAGGAATGAACACTGAAGCTTTCTTT
CASSFLMTGMNTEAFF
>TRBV7-2|TRBJ2-7|13|.|.
TGTGCCAGCAGCCCCCGGCGGCAGGGAGGGCAGTACTTC
CASSPRRQGGQYF
>TRBV27|TRBJ2-1|14|TRBD2|.
TGTGCCAGCAACAGACTAGCGGCCTACAATGAGCAGTTCTTC
CASNRLAAYNEQFF
>TRBV19|TRBJ2-7|15|.|.
TGTGCCAGTAGAGTAACAGGTTTGGGCTCCTACGAGCAGTACTTC
CASRVTGLGSYEQYF
>TRBV7-9|TRBJ2-2|16|.|.
TGTGCCAGCAGGATGGGGGCAGTTCGGAGCACCGGGGAGCTGTTTTTT
CASRMGAVRSTGELFF
>TRBV28|TRBJ2-5|15|TRBD2|.
TGTGCCAGCAGTCCGGCGGGGGGGCTCTCGGGGACCCAGTACTTC
CASSPAGGLSGTQYF
>TRBV6-5|TRBJ1-4|14|.|once
TGTGCCAGCAGTTACCGAGGCCCTCGTGAAAAACTGTTTTTT
CASSYRGPREKLFF
>TRBV7-2|TRBJ1-4|14|TRBD1|.
TGTGCCAGCAGATCCACAGGGGGCAGTGAAAAACTGTTTTTT
CASRSTGGSEKLFF
>TRBV10-3|TRBJ1-1|14|TRBD1|.
TGTGCCATCAGCAAAGGACAGGGGAACACTGAAGCTTTCTTT
CAISKGQGNTEAFF
>TRBV27|TRBJ1-1|15|TRBD1|.
TGTGCCAGCAGTTTATTAGGGGGCCCGAACACTGAAGCTTTCTTT
CASSLLGGPNTEAFF
>TRBV5-6|TRBJ1-6|14|.|.
TGTGCCAGCAGCTTTGGCACAGGGAATTCACCCCTCCACTTT
CASSFGTGNSPLHF
>TRBV5-1|TRBJ1-1|16|TRBD1|.
TGCGCCAGCAGCCTAGAAGCCGGGACAGGAAGCACTGAAGCTTTCTTT
CASSLEAGTGSTEAFF
>TRBV2|TRBJ1-4|14|.|few
TGTGCCAGCAGCCTACAGGGAACTCACGAAAAACTGTTTTTT
CASSLQGTHEKLFF
>TRBV27|TRBJ1-5|12|TRBD1|.
TGTGCCAGCAGGACAGGGGACCAGCCCCAGCATTTT
CASRTGDQPQHF
>TRBV7-9|TRBJ1-4|16|.|few
TGTGCCAGCAGTCAAAAAATCGGGGGTACTAATGAAAAACTGTTTTTT
CASSQKIGGTNEKLFF
>TRBV5-4|TRBJ2-5|13|.|few
TGTGCCAGCAGCTTAACAGGGTCGGAGACCCAGTACTTC
CASSLTGSETQYF
>TRBV6-4|TRBJ2-7|9|.|.
TGTGCCACCCCCTTGGAGCAGTACTTC
CATPLEQYF
>TRBV18|TRBJ2-1|15|TRBD2|.
TGTGCCAGCTCACCAAGCGGGAGATCCGCGGATGAGCAGTTCTTC
CASSPSGRSADEQFF
>TRBV5-1|TRBJ1-1|15|TRBD1|.
TGCGCCAGCAGCTTGGTAGCCGGGACAGGTTTTGAAGCTTTCTTT
CASSLVAGTGFEAFF
>TRBV19|TRBJ1-1|16|TRBD1|.
TGTGCCAGTAGTAACCCGGGACAGGGGTCCTGGACCGAAGCTTTCTTT
CASSNPGQGSWTEAFF
>TRBV19|TRBJ2-3|18|TRBD2|.
TGTGCCAGTAGTATAGGACGAGGACTAGCGGCTAGGACAGATACGCAGTATTTT
CASSIGRGLAARTDTQYF
>TRBV2|TRBJ2-1|15|.|.
TGTGCCAGCAGTGAAGTCCAGGGTAGGGACAATGAGCAGTTCTTC
CASSEVQGRDNEQFF
>TRBV5-4|TRBJ2-5|14|.|.
TGTGCCAGCAGCTTGTGGAGCGGTGTCGGGACCCAGTACTTC
CASSLWSGVGTQYF
>TRBV9|TRBJ2-1|15|.|.
TGTGCCAGCAGCGTAGAGGCGGGCGGCAGGGGTGAGCAGTTCTTC
CASSVEAGGRGEQFF
>TRBV5-1|TRBJ1-1|15|TRBD1|few
TGCGCCAGCAGCTTGAGGGGACAGCGATACGGTGAAGCTTTCTTT
CASSLRGQRYGEAFF
>TRBV6-1|TRBJ1-1|13|TRBD1|.
TGTGCCAGCAGTGAAAATAGGGACAGGGCAGCTTTCTTT
CASSENRDRAAFF